The following is a T cell receptor (beta chain) sequence with its context. The method was immunoSEQ multiplex PCR; TCRdb's version includes in-frame clones alone and lacks a portion of them. The table has 43,000 or so clones, over 75% seen once. The source of the sample is a study of PD-L1 blockade in urothelial cancer. For the study at large: Patients initiated atezolizumab around 2014 at 1,200 mg intravenously every 3 weeks. Bladder-origin urothelial cancer in males described twenty-five of the 29 patients. Analysis of blood occurred 3 weeks (second dose) and 6 weeks after treatment start.

The ends were cut back, 0 bases at V and 4 bases at J, with 16 bases in the middle. Germline loops: CDR1 LNHNV, CDR2 YYDKDF (reference sequence). This CDR3 contains 16 residues. Time point noted: pretreatment peripheral blood. Per patient, between 1 and 8 samples were collected at pretreatment and on-treatment time points. The TCR comes from a man aged 55 to 69 with urothelial cancer. The chain recombines TRBV15 with TRBJ2-7; TRBD1 might be the D (6 bases). Sequences were derived from PBMCs, sampled around atezolizumab (anti-PD-L1) treatment. In DNA form, the CDR3 reads TGTGCCACCAGCAGAGATTGGAGGACAGCCCCGTACGAGCAGTACTTC. Amino acids: CATSRDWRTAPYEQYF. Based on the CDR3 plus reference TRBV15 and TRBJ2-7, the full variable domain is DAMVIQNPRYQVTQFGKPVTLSCSQTLNHNVMYWYQQKSSQAPKLLFHYYDKDFNNEADTPDNFQSRRPNTSFCFLDIRSPGLGDTAMYLCATSRDWRTAPYEQYFGPGTRLTVT.